This T cell receptor beta chain was sequenced during a study of breast tumors, draining lymph nodes, adjacent tissues. CDR1 and CDR2 (germline): SNHLY, FYNNEI. With 4 bases removed from V and 1 base from J, the gap between germline ends came to 7 bases. This CDR3 is 14 amino acids long. TCRdb reanalysed the multiplex PCR reads using MiXCR and keeps one entry per CDR3 protein. The sample yields 60,000 to 65,000 distinct CDR3 sequences, roughly 50% seen once. Sequencing used breast tumor tissue. V and J are TRBV2 and TRBJ2-2; D possibly corresponds to TRBD2 (5 bases). This sequence was found in a female donor with breast cancer. Some clones in this sample may be carry-over from other donors' samples. The CDR3 protein is CASSVSENTGELFF. CDR3 bases: TGTGCCAGCAGTGTTAGCGAGAACACCGGGGAGCTGTTTTTT.